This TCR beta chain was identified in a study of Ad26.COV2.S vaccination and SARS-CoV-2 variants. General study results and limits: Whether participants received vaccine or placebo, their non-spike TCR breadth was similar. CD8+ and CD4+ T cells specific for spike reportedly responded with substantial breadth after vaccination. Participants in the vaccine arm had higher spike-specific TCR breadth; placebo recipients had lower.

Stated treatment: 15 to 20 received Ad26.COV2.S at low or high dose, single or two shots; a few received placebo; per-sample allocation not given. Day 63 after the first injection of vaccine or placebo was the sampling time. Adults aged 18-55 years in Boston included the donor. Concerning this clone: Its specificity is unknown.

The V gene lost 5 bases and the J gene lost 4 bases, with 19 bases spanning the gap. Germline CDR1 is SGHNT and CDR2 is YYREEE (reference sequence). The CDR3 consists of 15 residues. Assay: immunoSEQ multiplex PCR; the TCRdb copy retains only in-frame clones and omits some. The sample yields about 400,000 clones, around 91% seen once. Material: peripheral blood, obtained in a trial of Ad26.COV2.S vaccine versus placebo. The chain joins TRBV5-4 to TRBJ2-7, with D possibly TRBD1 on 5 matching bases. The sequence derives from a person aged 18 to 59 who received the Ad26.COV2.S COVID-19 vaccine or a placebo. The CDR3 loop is CASSPSRESLYEQYF. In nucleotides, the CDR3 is TGTGCCAGCAGTCCGTCCAGGGAAAGCCTTTACGAGCAGTACTTC.